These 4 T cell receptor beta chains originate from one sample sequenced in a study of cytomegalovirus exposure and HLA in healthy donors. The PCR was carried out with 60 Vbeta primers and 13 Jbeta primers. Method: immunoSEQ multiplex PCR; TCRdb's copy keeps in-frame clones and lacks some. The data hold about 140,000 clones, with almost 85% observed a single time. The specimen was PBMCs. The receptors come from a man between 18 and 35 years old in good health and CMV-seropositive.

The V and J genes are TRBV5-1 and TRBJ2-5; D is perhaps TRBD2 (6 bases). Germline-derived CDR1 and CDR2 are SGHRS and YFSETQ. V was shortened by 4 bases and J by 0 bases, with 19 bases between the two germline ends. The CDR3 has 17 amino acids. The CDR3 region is CASSVPGELIHQETQYF. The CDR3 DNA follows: TGCGCCAGCAGCGTGCCGGGGGAATTAATACACCAAGAGACCCAGTACTTC. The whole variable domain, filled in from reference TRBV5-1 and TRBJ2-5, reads KAGVTQTPRYLIKTRGQQVTLSCSPISGHRSVSWYQQTPGQGLQFLFEYFSETQRNKGNFPGRFSGRQFSNSRSEMNVSTLELGDSALYLCASSVPGELIHQETQYFGPGTRLLVL.

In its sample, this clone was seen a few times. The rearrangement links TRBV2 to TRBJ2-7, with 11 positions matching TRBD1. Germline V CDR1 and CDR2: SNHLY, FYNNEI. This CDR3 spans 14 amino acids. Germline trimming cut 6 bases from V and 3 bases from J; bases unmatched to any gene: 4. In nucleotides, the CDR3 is TGTGCCAGCAGATACGGGACAGGGGGCTACGAGCAGTACTTC. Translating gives CASRYGTGGYEQYF.

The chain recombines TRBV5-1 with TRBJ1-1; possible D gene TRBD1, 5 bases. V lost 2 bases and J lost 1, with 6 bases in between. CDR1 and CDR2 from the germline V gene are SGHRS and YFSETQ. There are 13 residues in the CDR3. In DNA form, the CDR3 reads TGCGCCAGCAGCTTCACAGGGAACACTGAAGCTTTCTTT. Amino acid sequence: CASSFTGNTEAFF.

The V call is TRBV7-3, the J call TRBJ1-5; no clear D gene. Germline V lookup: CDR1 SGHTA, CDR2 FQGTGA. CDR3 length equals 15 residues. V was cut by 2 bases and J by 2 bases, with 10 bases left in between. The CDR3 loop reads CASSLLGVGNQPQHF. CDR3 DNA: TGTGCCAGCAGCTTACTCGGGGTGGGCAATCAGCCCCAGCATTTT.